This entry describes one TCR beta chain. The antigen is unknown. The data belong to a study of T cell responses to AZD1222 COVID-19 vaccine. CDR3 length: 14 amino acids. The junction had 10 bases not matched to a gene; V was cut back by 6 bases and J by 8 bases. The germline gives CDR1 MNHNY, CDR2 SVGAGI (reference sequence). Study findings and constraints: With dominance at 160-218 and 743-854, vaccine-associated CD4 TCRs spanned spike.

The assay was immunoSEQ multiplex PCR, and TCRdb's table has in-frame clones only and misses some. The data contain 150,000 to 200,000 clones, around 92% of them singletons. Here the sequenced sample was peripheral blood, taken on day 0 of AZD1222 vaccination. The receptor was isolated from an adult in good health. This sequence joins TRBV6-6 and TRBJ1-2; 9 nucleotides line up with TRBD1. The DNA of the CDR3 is TGTGCCAGCAGCTCGGGACAGGGAGGACGCGGCTACACCTTC. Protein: CASSSGQGGRGYTF.